This T cell receptor (beta chain) is drawn from a study of blood T cells in healthy people across ages. Using a J-beta primer mix together with a sample-barcoded 5' primer, a second PCR was run for about 7 to 12 cycles. TCRdb re-called the 5' RACE reads through MiXCR, storing one row per CDR3 protein. The table has around 2 million distinct CDR3 sequences, roughly two fifths seen once. CDR3 size: 16 residues. Germline CDR1 reads SGHTA; CDR2 reads FQGNSA. The V gene lost 5 bases and the J gene lost 5 bases, with 21 bases spanning the gap. Sequenced sample: blood. The rearrangement joins TRBV7-2 to TRBJ1-2; tentative D call: TRBD1 (6 bases). This clonotype was sampled from a human donor in good health. The DNA for the CDR3 is TGTGCCAGCAGCGTAATGTCTATAGGGGGGTGGTATGGCTACACCTTC. It yields the protein CASSVMSIGGWYGYTF.